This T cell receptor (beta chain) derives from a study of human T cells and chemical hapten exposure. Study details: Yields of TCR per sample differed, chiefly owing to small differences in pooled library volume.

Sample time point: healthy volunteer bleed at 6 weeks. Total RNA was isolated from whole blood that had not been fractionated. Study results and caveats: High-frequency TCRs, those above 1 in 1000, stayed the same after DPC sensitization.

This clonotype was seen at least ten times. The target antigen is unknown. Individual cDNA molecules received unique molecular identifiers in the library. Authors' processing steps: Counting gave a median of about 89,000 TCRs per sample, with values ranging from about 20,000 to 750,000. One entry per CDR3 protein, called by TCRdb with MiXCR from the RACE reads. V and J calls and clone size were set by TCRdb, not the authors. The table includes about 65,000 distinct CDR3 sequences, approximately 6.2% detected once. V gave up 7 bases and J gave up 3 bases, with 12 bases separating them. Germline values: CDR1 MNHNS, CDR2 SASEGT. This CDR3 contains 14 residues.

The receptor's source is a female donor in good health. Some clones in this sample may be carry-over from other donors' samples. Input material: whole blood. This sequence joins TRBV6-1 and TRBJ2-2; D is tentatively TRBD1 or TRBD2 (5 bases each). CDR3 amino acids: CASIVGADTGELFF. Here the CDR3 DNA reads TGTGCCAGCATCGTCGGGGCGGACACCGGGGAGCTGTTTTTT.